The T cell receptor beta chain described here comes from a study of early T cells in non-severe SARS-CoV-2 infection. Individual cDNA molecules carried attached unique molecular identifiers. Via MiXCR, TCRdb re-called the 5' RACE reads, giving one row per CDR3 protein. The sample records more than 45,000 distinct CDR3 sequences, roughly 13% being singletons. The CDR3 loop spans 11 amino acids. Germline CDR1 reads DFQATT; CDR2 reads SNEGSKA (reference sequence). V lost 1 base and J lost 8, with 8 bases in between. The sequenced sample was whole blood. The J gene is TRBJ1-2, the V gene TRBV20-1, with TRBD1 as a possible D gene (6 bases). The receptor's source is an adult who was a healthcare worker with PCR-confirmed SARS-CoV-2 infection or an uninfected control (not recorded which). CDR3 sequence: CSARVQGGYTF. The DNA of the CDR3 is TGCAGTGCTAGAGTACAGGGCGGCTACACCTTC.